The 22 T cell receptor beta chains reported below all come from one sample, sequenced in a study of blood T cell repertoires in COVID-19. The method was immunoSEQ multiplex PCR; TCRdb's version includes in-frame clones alone and lacks a portion of them. The sample has 200,000 to 250,000 clones, more than 85% seen once; the top ten hold 0.82%. Sequencing was done on a sample of peripheral blood. These TCRs come from a man aged 55 to 70 with COVID-19, enrolled during active disease.

The gene calls are TRBV19 and TRBJ1-5, with a possible D match to TRBD1 (6 bases). This CDR3 region has 15 residues. Germline V gene lookup returns CDR1 LNHDA and CDR2 SQIVND (reference sequence). Trimming took off 5 bases at V and 4 bases at J, with 15 bases between the two ends. The CDR3 loop is CASSGLGQLNQPQHF. The CDR3 DNA reads as TGTGCCAGTAGTGGATTAGGACAGCTAAATCAGCCCCAGCATTTT.

This clone appeared once. This rearrangement joins TRBV6-5 to TRBJ2-2; a possible D gene is TRBD2 (7 bases). The CDR3 is 14 amino acids. Trimming removed 6 bases from V and 2 bases from J, with 10 bases in between. Germline CDR1 MNHEY, CDR2 SVGAGI. The CDR3 bases are TGTGCCAGCAGCGGGGGGACAAACACCGGGGAGCTGTTTTTT. Residues: CASSGGTNTGELFF.

The V and J genes are TRBV28 and TRBJ2-7; TRBD1 might be the D (5 bases). Deletions cut 10 bases from V and 2 bases from J, with 18 bases between. Germline values: CDR1 MDHEN, CDR2 SYDVKM. The CDR3 runs to 14 residues. The CDR3 nucleotides read TGTGCCAACCCAAAACTCGACAGAGCCTACGAGCAGTACTTC. It yields the protein CANPKLDRAYEQYF.

This chain connects TRBV5-5 to TRBJ1-2; TRBD1 matches at 8 bases. The CDR3 spans 12 residues. CDR1 is SGHKS, CDR2 YYEKEE, per germline (reference sequence). The ends lost 5 bases at V and 6 bases at J; junction bases unmatched: 3. The CDR3 spells CASRTGVDGYTF. The CDR3 DNA is TGTGCCAGCAGGACAGGGGTAGATGGCTACACCTTC.

The genes are TRBV27 and TRBJ2-4, with TRBD2 matching over 9 bases. V shed 0 bases, J shed 6 bases, and the junction held 6 bases outside the gene matches. The CDR3 is 16 amino acids. CDR1 is MNHEY and CDR2 is SMNVEV in the germline V gene (reference sequence). The CDR3 DNA reads TGTGCCAGCAGTTTATCGGCGGGAGGGCCGAGAAACATTCAGTACTTC. Protein product: CASSLSAGGPRNIQYF.

The chain uses TRBV7-3 and TRBJ2-5; 9 bases fit TRBD2. The J segment lost 5 bases and the V segment lost 4 bases, leaving 11 bases of the junction unmatched. CDR3 length: 16 residues. Germline lookup yields CDR1 SGHTA and CDR2 FQGTGA. The CDR3, as DNA: TGTGCCAGCAGCTCATCCGGGACTAGCCCGGGGGAGACCCAGTACTTC. It yields the protein CASSSSGTSPGETQYF.

V gene TRBV4-2 combines with J gene TRBJ1-1, with a tentative D call TRBD1 (6 bases). Germline CDR1 reads LGHNA; CDR2 reads YNFKEQ. Trimming took off 0 bases at V and 4 bases at J, with 18 bases between the two ends. The CDR3 has 17 amino acids. Here the CDR3 DNA reads TGTGCCAGCAGCCAAGAAGGGCGGGGGGGCAGGTCCACTGAAGCTTTCTTT. Translated: CASSQEGRGGRSTEAFF.

The rearrangement links TRBV28 to TRBJ1-4, with D maybe TRBD1 (5 bases). The V end was cut by 3 bases, the J end by 8 bases, with 16 bases between. The CDR3 length is 15 residues. Germline V gene sequence: CDR1 MDHEN, CDR2 SYDVKM. CDR3 sequence: CASSLGGLGVEKLFF. The CDR3 coding sequence is TGTGCCAGCAGTTTGGGAGGCTTAGGGGTGGAAAAACTGTTTTTT.

The chain recombines TRBV19 with TRBJ1-2, with D hard to call. The V and J ends lost 4 bases and 6 bases respectively, with 18 bases between them. The germline V gene has CDR1 LNHDA and CDR2 SQIVND (reference sequence). The CDR3 is made up of 15 amino acids. The CDR3 here is CASSTPSGKTDGYTF. CDR3 nucleotide sequence: TGTGCCAGTAGTACCCCCTCGGGGAAAACGGATGGCTACACCTTC.

The genes are TRBV28 and TRBJ2-3, with TRBD1 matching 7 bases. CDR1 and CDR2 from the germline V gene are MDHEN and SYDVKM. V shed 4 bases and J 3 bases; nucleotides not matched to a gene: 16. This CDR3 comprises 18 residues. The CDR3 DNA sequence: TGTGCCAGCAGTTCCATCTTAAGACAGGGAGTAGGGACAGATACGCAGTATTTT. Translating gives CASSSILRQGVGTDTQYF.

This rearrangement joins TRBV19 to TRBJ2-7, with D maybe TRBD2 (6 bases). CDR1 is LNHDA, CDR2 SQIVND, per germline (reference sequence). V lost 5 bases to trimming and J lost 7 bases, with 15 bases between them. The CDR3 is made up of 13 amino acids. The DNA for the CDR3 is TGTGCCAGTAGTCCTCTGCGGGAAGGGGAGCAGTACTTC. Translating gives CASSPLREGEQYF.

The V gene is TRBV4-1, the J gene TRBJ2-2; 9 bases are shared with TRBD1. The CDR3 consists of 16 residues. J was trimmed by 4 bases and V by 3 bases; bases with no gene match: 6. The germline V gene has CDR1 MGHRA and CDR2 YSYEKL. CDR3: CASSQARDRATGELFF. CDR3 in DNA: TGCGCCAGCAGCCAGGCACGGGACAGGGCCACCGGGGAGCTGTTTTTT.

This clone has only one observation. The chain uses TRBV28 and TRBJ1-6; the D is unclear. Looked up from germline, CDR1 is MDHEN and CDR2 is SYDVKM. V lost 6 bases, J lost 12 bases, and 12 bases lay in between. The length of the CDR3 is 12 residues. The DNA of the CDR3 is TGTGCCAGCAGAGCCCCTTCGGGACCCCTCCACTTT. Protein product: CASRAPSGPLHF.

The V call is TRBV2, the J call TRBJ2-3, with 7 bases that match TRBD2. The CDR3 is made up of 20 amino acids. Losses at the gene ends were 3 bases for V and 4 bases for J; bases not matched to a gene: 22. Germline V gene sequence: CDR1 SNHLY, CDR2 FYNNEI. The CDR3 sequence: CASSDWAGSSAGALADTQYF. CDR3 DNA: TGTGCCAGCAGTGATTGGGCTGGCTCGAGTGCGGGAGCGTTGGCAGATACGCAGTATTTT.

The chain recombines TRBV28 with TRBJ2-7, with TRBD1 identical over 12 bases. The length of the CDR3 is 15 residues. Germline V gene data show CDR1 as MDHEN and CDR2 as SYDVKM. V lost 3 bases, J lost 5 bases, and 5 bases stayed unmatched. This CDR3 is CASSLRGTGGDEQYF. CDR3 nucleotides: TGTGCCAGCAGTTTGCGCGGGACAGGGGGCGACGAGCAGTACTTC.

The CDR3 reads CATSRDQLRAPYNEQFF. The CDR3 DNA reads TGTGCCACCAGCAGAGATCAGTTGAGGGCTCCCTACAATGAGCAGTTCTTC. J is TRBJ2-1 and V is TRBV15, with D possibly being TRBD2 (5 bases). V lost 0 bases, J lost 2 bases, and 14 bases lay in between. The CDR3 spans 17 residues. The germline CDR1 and CDR2 sequences are LNHNV and YYDKDF (reference sequence).

Details on this clone: This same CDR3 is encoded by further DNA sequences in the sample. The rearrangement links TRBV5-1 to TRBJ2-4; D may be TRBD2 (6 bases). Germline CDR1 is SGHRS and CDR2 is YFSETQ. This CDR3 has 14 residues. Trimming took 1 base from V and 4 from J, leaving 9 bases between them. The CDR3 protein is CASSLTEGKNIQYF. CDR3 nucleotides: TGCGCCAGCAGCTTGACGGAGGGGAAAAACATTCAGTACTTC.

The J gene is TRBJ2-7, the V gene TRBV6-5, with TRBD2 identical over 8 bases. V was clipped by 2 bases and J by 3 bases; unmatched bases: 6. The CDR3 consists of 15 residues. Per germline, CDR1 MNHEY and CDR2 SVGAGI. CDR3 loop: CASSYPRGGNYEQYF. DNA of the CDR3: TGTGCCAGCAGTTACCCCCGGGGGGGGAACTACGAGCAGTACTTC.

The chain links TRBV5-6 to TRBJ1-1; TRBD1 is a possible D gene (5 bases). Trimming shortened V by 6 bases and J by 4 bases, and 25 bases separated the two germline ends. The CDR3 consists of 17 residues. Germline assignment: CDR1 SGHDT and CDR2 YYEEEE. DNA of the CDR3: TGTGCCAGCAACGTGAGGTTAGTGCTCGGGGGGGGCACTGAAGCTTTCTTT. Translated, it gives CASNVRLVLGGGTEAFF.

The rearrangement uses TRBV7-2 and TRBJ1-1; 11 bases fit TRBD1. Germline CDR1 is SGHTA and CDR2 is FQGNSA. The CDR3 covers 14 residues. Trimming took 5 bases from V and 7 from J; bases not matched to a gene: 6. The CDR3 DNA is TGTGCCAGCAGCCGGGACAGGGGGGGAGTTGAAGCTTTCTTT. It specifies CASSRDRGGVEAFF.

The CDR3 nucleotides read TGTGCCAGCTCACCACAGGGGGCTGGGAGTGAAAAACTGTTTTTT. Translated, it gives CASSPQGAGSEKLFF. The chain has TRBV18 and TRBJ1-4, with TRBD1 matching 7 bases. The CDR3 sequence is 15 residues long. Trimming took 1 base from V and 7 from J; bases not matched to a gene: 6. Germline V gene data show CDR1 as KGHSH and CDR2 as LQKENI.

The CDR3 DNA reads as TGTGCCAGCTCACCAGGGACTACTGCCACCGGAGAGCAGTTCTTC. Translating gives CASSPGTTATGEQFF. The V call is TRBV18, the J call TRBJ2-1; 7 bases fit TRBD2. This CDR3 has 15 amino acids. The trim removed 2 bases at V and 10 bases at J, leaving 11 bases unmatched. Per the germline V gene, CDR1 is KGHSH and CDR2 is LQKENI.